This TCR beta chain was found in a study of shared T cell receptors in the human thymus. CDR1 MNHEY and CDR2 SMNVEV come from the germline V gene (reference sequence). CDR3 size: 13 residues. J lost 4 bases, V lost 10 bases, and 6 bases had no gene match. Some clones are missing from TCRdb's copy, which holds only in-frame ones; the method was immunoSEQ multiplex PCR. Altogether some 700,000 clones are present, 80% to 90% being singletons, with the ten largest covering roughly 0.01%. This sample also appeared in a second study, on human thymus T cells.

Specimen: thymocytes. This TCR was sampled from a girl less than two years old with a congenital heart defect. The J gene is TRBJ2-2, the V gene TRBV27, with 7 bases lining up with TRBD2. The CDR3 loop reads CATSGRATGELFF. Written as DNA, the CDR3 is TGTGCCACCTCGGGGAGGGCCACCGGGGAGCTGTTTTTT.